The 7 T cell receptor beta chains reported below all come from one sample, sequenced in a study of CD8+ T cells in alopecia areata. As the sequencing template, cDNA was produced by extracting RNA and reverse transcribing it. The method was immunoSEQ multiplex PCR; TCRdb's version includes in-frame clones alone and lacks a portion of them. The table shows some 100,000 clones, with over 60% occurring only once. Source material: CD4+ T cells sorted from blood. These receptors were collected from a human donor in good health.

The chain uses TRBV13 and TRBJ2-5; 9 bases align to TRBD1. Trimming at V came to 5 bases and at J to 5 bases, leaving 9 bases not matched to a gene. Germline V lookup: CDR1 PRHDT, CDR2 FYEKMQ (reference sequence). The CDR3 has 15 residues. The CDR3 sequence: CASSTRTGAMETQYF. The CDR3 bases are TGTGCCAGCAGCACGCGGACAGGGGCGATGGAGACCCAGTACTTC.

A few counts support this clone. V is TRBV7-2 and J is TRBJ2-3, with TRBD2 as a possible D gene (6 bases). V dropped 4 bases and J dropped 1 base, with 18 bases sitting between them. Germline V CDR1 and CDR2: SGHTA, FQGNSA. The CDR3 runs to 17 residues. This CDR3 is CASSSRGLGLGTDTQYF. CDR3 bases: TGTGCCAGCAGCTCTCGGGGACTGGGCCTGGGCACAGATACGCAGTATTTT.

J is TRBJ2-7 and V is TRBV2; the D gene is possibly TRBD2 (6 bases). Per the germline V gene, CDR1 is SNHLY and CDR2 is FYNNEI. Trimming shortened V by 3 bases and J by 3 bases, and 9 bases separated the two germline ends. The CDR3 is 13 amino acids. The CDR3 sequence is CASSDLGGYEQYF. As DNA, the CDR3 is TGTGCCAGCAGTGATCTGGGGGGCTACGAGCAGTACTTC.

This rearrangement joins TRBV30 to TRBJ2-5; tentative D call: TRBD2 (6 bases). From germline, CDR1 is GTSNPN and CDR2 SVGIG (reference sequence). V lost 3 bases to trimming and J lost 2 bases, with 13 bases between them. This CDR3 comprises 14 residues. Written as DNA, the CDR3 is TGTGCCTGGAGGGGGATCGGAGGGCAAGAGACCCAGTACTTC. It encodes CAWRGIGGQETQYF. Together with reference TRBV30 and TRBJ2-5, the CDR3 gives the full variable domain: SQTIHQWPATLVQPVGSPLSLECTVEGTSNPNLYWYRQAAGRGLQLLFYSVGIGQISSEVPQNLSASRPQDRQFILSSKKLLLSDSGFYLCAWRGIGGQETQYFGPGTRLLVL.

A few counts support this clone. The rearrangement uses TRBV29-1 and TRBJ2-3; D is possibly TRBD1 (6 bases). CDR1 and CDR2 from the germline V gene are SQVTM and ANQGSEA. V was clipped by 4 bases and J by 2 bases, with 22 bases between them. The CDR3 contains 17 residues. CDR3 nucleotide sequence: TGCAGCGTTGCAGTCGGGTCGCTTGGGGGACACACAGATACGCAGTATTTT. This codes for CSVAVGSLGGHTDTQYF.

This clone has a handful of counts. The rearrangement joins TRBV5-6 to TRBJ1-2, with TRBD1 matching over 9 bases. This CDR3 contains 13 residues. Germline V lookup: CDR1 SGHDT, CDR2 YYEEEE. The trim removed 0 bases at V and 8 bases at J, leaving 2 bases unmatched. The CDR3 DNA sequence: TGTGCCAGCAGCTTGGACAGGGGGCGAGGCTACACCTTC. Amino acid sequence: CASSLDRGRGYTF.

The genes are TRBV7-6 and TRBJ2-3; no clear D. Per the germline V gene, CDR1 is SGHVS and CDR2 is FNYEAQ. The V and J ends lost 5 bases and 1 base respectively, with 7 bases between them. The CDR3 is 13 amino acids. The CDR3 DNA reads as TGTGCCAGCAGCCCCCTCCGCACAGATACGCAGTATTTT. It encodes CASSPLRTDTQYF. Supplemented by reference TRBV7-6 and TRBJ2-3, the full variable domain reads GAGVSQSPRYKVTKRGQDVALRCDPISGHVSLYWYRQALGQGPEFLTYFNYEAQQDKSGLPNDRFSAERPEGSISTLTIQRTEQRDSAMYRCASSPLRTDTQYFGPGTRLTVL.